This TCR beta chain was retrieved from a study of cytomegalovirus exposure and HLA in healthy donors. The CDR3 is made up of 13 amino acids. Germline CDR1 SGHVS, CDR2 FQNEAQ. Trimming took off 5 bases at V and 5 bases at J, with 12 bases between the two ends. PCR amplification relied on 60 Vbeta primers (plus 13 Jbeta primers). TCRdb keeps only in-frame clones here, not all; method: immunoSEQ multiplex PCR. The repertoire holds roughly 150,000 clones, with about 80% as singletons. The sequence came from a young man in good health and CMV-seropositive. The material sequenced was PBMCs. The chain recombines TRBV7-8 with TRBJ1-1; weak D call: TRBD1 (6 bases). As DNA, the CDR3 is TGTGCCAGCAGCCTACAGGACAGAACTGAAGCTTTCTTT. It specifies CASSLQDRTEAFF.